What follows describes a single T cell receptor (beta chain). The antigen remains unidentified. In the same sample, other DNA sequences code for this CDR3. cDNA prepared by RNA extraction and subsequent reverse transcription served as the template for sequencing. Clones were sequenced by immunoSEQ multiplex PCR, and TCRdb holds only the in-frame ones, with some missing. Among 160,000 or so clones listed, about 66% were seen once. The CDR3 is made up of 13 amino acids. Deletions cut 6 bases from V and 1 base from J, with 9 bases between. From germline, CDR1 is SNHLY and CDR2 FYNNEI. This sample was taken from a study of CD8+ T cells in alopecia areata. Study-level information: At a dose of 5 to 10 mg twice daily, oral tofacitinib was given to treated patients. It was 6 to 18 months of tofacitinib, and then there were 6 months off drug. Whole-study results and caveats: For lesional scalp, especially alopecia totalis/universalis, clonality was higher than in normal scalp.

The J gene is TRBJ1-1, the V gene TRBV2, with a possible D match to TRBD1 (5 bases). The TCR comes from a human donor with alopecia areata. The source was CD8+ T cells sorted from blood, collected at week 0. The CDR3 reads CASSPTGNTEAFF. DNA for the CDR3: TGTGCCAGCAGCCCAACAGGGAACACTGAAGCTTTCTTT.